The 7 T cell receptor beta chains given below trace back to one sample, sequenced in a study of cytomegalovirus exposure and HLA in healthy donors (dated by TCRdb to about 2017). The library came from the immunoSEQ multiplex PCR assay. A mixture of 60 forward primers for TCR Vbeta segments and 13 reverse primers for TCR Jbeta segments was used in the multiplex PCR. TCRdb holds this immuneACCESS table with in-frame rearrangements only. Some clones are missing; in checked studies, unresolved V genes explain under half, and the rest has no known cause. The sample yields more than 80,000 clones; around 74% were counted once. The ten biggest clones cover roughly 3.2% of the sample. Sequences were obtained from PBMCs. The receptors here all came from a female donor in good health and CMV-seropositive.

CDR3 sequence (DNA): TGTGCCAGCAGTTTACAGGGGATTAGCAATCAGCCCCAGCATTTT. It translates to CASSLQGISNQPQHF. This chain uses TRBV2 with TRBJ1-5; 7 bases map to TRBD1. Germline CDR1 reads SNHLY; CDR2 reads FYNNEI. The CDR3 totals 15 residues. The V gene end was trimmed by 5 bases and the J gene end by 0 bases; junction bases not matched to a gene: 4.

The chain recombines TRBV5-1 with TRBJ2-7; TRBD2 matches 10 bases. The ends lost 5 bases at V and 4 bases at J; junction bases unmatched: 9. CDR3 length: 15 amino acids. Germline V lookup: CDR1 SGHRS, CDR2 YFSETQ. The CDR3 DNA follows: TGCGCCAGCAGTTCGAGCGGGAGGGCGTCTTACGAGCAGTACTTC. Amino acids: CASSSSGRASYEQYF.

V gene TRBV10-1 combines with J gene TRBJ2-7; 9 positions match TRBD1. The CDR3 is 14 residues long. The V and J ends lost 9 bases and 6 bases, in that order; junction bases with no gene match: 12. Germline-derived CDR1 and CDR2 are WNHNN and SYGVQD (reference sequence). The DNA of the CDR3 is TGCGCCAGGGGGACAGGGTCGGTTACTTGCGAGCAGTACTTC. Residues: CARGTGSVTCEQYF.

The CDR3 DNA reads as TGTGCCAGCAGCTTGGCCGGGAGTGAAAAACTGTTTTTT. Its translation is CASSLAGSEKLFF. The gene calls are TRBV5-4 and TRBJ1-4; D is undetermined. Per the germline V gene, CDR1 is SGHNT and CDR2 is YYREEE (reference sequence). The V gene lost 0 bases and the J gene lost 7 bases, with 7 bases spanning the gap. The CDR3 runs to 13 residues.

The CDR3 protein is CASREGINEQYF. The CDR3 DNA reads as TGCGCCAGCAGGGAGGGAATCAACGAGCAGTACTTC. V is TRBV5-1 and J is TRBJ2-7; the D gene is possibly TRBD2 (6 bases). Germline CDR1 is SGHRS and CDR2 is YFSETQ. The V gene lost 5 bases and the J gene lost 5 bases, with 11 bases spanning the gap. The CDR3 has 12 residues. Full variable domain (rest looked up from reference TRBV5-1 and TRBJ2-7): KAGVTQTPRYLIKTRGQQVTLSCSPISGHRSVSWYQQTPGQGLQFLFEYFSETQRNKGNFPGRFSGRQFSNSRSEMNVSTLELGDSALYLCASREGINEQYFGPGTRLTVT.

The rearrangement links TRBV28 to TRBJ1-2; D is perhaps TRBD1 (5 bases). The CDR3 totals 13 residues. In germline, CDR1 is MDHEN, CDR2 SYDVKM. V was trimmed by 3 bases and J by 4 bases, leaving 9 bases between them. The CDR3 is CASSFLQAYGYTF. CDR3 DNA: TGTGCCAGCAGTTTTTTACAGGCCTATGGCTACACCTTC.

CDR3 nucleotide sequence: TGTGCCAGCAGTTCCGGACTAGCGGGGGAAGAGACCCAGTACTTC. Its translation is CASSSGLAGEETQYF. The rearrangement links TRBV5-4 to TRBJ2-5, with 13 bases lining up with TRBD2. V gave up 5 bases and J gave up 3 bases; unmatched junction bases: 4. The V gene's germline CDR1 is SGHNT and CDR2 YYREEE (reference sequence). CDR3 length: 15 amino acids.